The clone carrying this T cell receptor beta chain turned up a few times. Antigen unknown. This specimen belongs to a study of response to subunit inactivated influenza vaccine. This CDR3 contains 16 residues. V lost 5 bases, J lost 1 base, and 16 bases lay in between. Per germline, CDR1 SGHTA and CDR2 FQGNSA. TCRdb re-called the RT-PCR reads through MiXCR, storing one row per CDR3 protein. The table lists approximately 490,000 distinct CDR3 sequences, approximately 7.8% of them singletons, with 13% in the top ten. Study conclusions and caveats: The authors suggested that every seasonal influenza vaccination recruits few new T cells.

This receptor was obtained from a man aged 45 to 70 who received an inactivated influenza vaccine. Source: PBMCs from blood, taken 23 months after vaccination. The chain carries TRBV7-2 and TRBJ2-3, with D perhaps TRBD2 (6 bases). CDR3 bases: TGTGCCAGCAGCCCCAGGGACTTCGCGGGCACAGATACGCAGTATTTT. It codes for CASSPRDFAGTDTQYF.